These 18 T cell receptor beta chains were all obtained from the same sample, sequenced in a study of T cells after yellow fever vaccination. TCRdb passed the 5' RACE reads through MiXCR, listing each CDR3 protein once. This table holds 200,000 to 300,000 distinct CDR3 sequences, around 6.7% found once. Material: CD4+ T cells sorted from PBMCs, obtained on the day of the yellow fever booster vaccination. Receptors originate from a man aged 30 to 45 who received the YFV17D yellow fever vaccine.

This clonotype came up once. The chain combines TRBV18 with TRBJ2-5, with TRBD2 identical over 10 bases. The CDR3 is made up of 16 amino acids. With V trimmed by 2 bases and J by 5 bases, 8 bases remained unmatched. CDR1 and CDR2 (germline): KGHSH, LQKENI. The DNA of the CDR3 is TGTGCCAGCTCACCAATTCCTAGCGGGAGTTCTGAGACCCAGTACTTC. Encoded protein: CASSPIPSGSSETQYF.

The V gene is TRBV28, the J gene TRBJ2-4; 7 bases are shared with TRBD1. The V gene's germline CDR1 is MDHEN and CDR2 SYDVKM. This CDR3 comprises 16 residues. V lost 6 bases, J lost 0 bases, and 8 bases stayed unmatched. The CDR3 DNA reads TGTGCCAGCAGGGAGACCGGGACAGCAGCCAAAAACATTCAGTACTTC. Its protein is CASRETGTAAKNIQYF. Together with reference TRBV28 and TRBJ2-4, the CDR3 gives the full variable domain: DVKVTQSSRYLVKRTGEKVFLECVQDMDHENMFWYRQDPGLGLRLIYFSYDVKMKEKGDIPEGYSVSREKKERFSLILESASTNQTSMYLCASRETGTAAKNIQYFGAGTRLSVL.

This clonotype occurred a few times. The V and J genes are TRBV4-3 and TRBJ1-2; TRBD1 might be the D (5 bases). CDR3 length equals 15 residues. V was clipped by 3 bases and J by 0 bases, with 11 bases between them. Germline CDR1 is LGHNA and CDR2 is YSLEER. CDR3: CASSHRGKTNYGYTF. CDR3 DNA: TGCGCCAGCAGCCACCGGGGGAAAACTAACTATGGCTACACCTTC.

This clonotype was seen ten or more times. V gene TRBV24-1 combines with J gene TRBJ2-3, with D possibly TRBD2 on 6 matching bases. The CDR3 spans 13 residues. The germline gives CDR1 KGHDR, CDR2 SFDVKD. Between the trimmed V and J ends, which lost 9 bases and 2 bases, there was a span of 11 bases. DNA of the CDR3: TGTGCCACCGAAAGCGGGTTCACAGATACGCAGTATTTT. This codes for CATESGFTDTQYF.

The chain carries TRBV5-6 and TRBJ2-7, with D possibly being TRBD1 or TRBD2 (5 bases each). Per the germline V gene, CDR1 is SGHDT and CDR2 is YYEEEE. This CDR3 contains 15 residues. V was pared by 4 bases and J by 4 bases, with 18 bases between. CDR3: CASSRTGTKKYEQYF. As DNA, the CDR3 is TGTGCCAGCAGCCGAACCGGGACGAAGAAGTACGAGCAGTACTTC.

Written as DNA, the CDR3 is TGTGCCAGTGTCAGGGGCGCAGGAAATGAGCAGTTCTTC. This encodes CASVRGAGNEQFF. This chain joins TRBV7-9 and TRBJ2-1; perhaps TRBD1 as D (6 bases). The CDR3 spans 13 residues. Between the trimmed V and J ends, which lost 9 bases and 7 bases, there was a span of 16 bases. Germline-derived CDR1 and CDR2 are SEHNR and FQNEAQ (reference sequence).

On this clonotype itself: This sequence may be a read error, since a much larger clone differs from it by one base. The rearrangement joins TRBV5-1 to TRBJ2-2; D might be TRBD1 (5 bases). Germline CDR1 is SGHRS and CDR2 is YFSETQ. V was trimmed by 4 bases and J by 0 bases, leaving 10 bases between them. This CDR3 is built from 15 residues. Here the CDR3 reads CASSDRQTNTGELFF. The CDR3 DNA is TGCGCCAGCAGCGACAGACAGACGAACACCGGGGAGCTGTTTTTT.

This clonotype was detected many times. The chain recombines TRBV6-5 with TRBJ2-7; D gene uncertain. Germline V gives CDR1 MNHEY, CDR2 SVGAGI. This CDR3 comprises 12 residues. The germline V and J ends were trimmed by 6 bases and 5 bases, with 11 bases remaining between them. Written as DNA, the CDR3 is TGTGCCAGCAGCCTAGTTGGCGACGAGCAGTACTTC. It encodes CASSLVGDEQYF.

The chain carries TRBV14 and TRBJ2-7; D is perhaps TRBD2 (5 bases). CDR1 and CDR2 (germline): SGHDN, FVKESK. The V end was cut by 6 bases, the J end by 6 bases, with 12 bases between. The CDR3 has 12 amino acids. The CDR3 is CASSVPGGEQYF. Written as DNA, the CDR3 is TGTGCCAGCAGTGTGCCCGGAGGCGAGCAGTACTTC.

This clonotype appeared many times. The chain couples TRBV12-3 or TRBV12-4 to TRBJ2-1; TRBD1 matches 7 bases. This CDR3 is 15 amino acids long. V gave up 6 bases and J gave up 4 bases; unmatched junction bases: 9. The chain's CDR3 is CASSPRQGRYNEQFF. The CDR3 bases are TGTGCCAGCAGCCCCAGACAGGGCCGTTACAATGAGCAGTTCTTC.

Ten or more counts support this clonotype. The chain combines TRBV2 with TRBJ2-1; the D gene is possibly TRBD2 (5 bases). The V and J ends lost 7 bases and 2 bases respectively, with 12 bases between them. The CDR3 contains 14 residues. Looked up from germline, CDR1 is SNHLY and CDR2 is FYNNEI. The CDR3 nucleotides read TGTGCCAGCAATAGCCAGGAGGCCTACAATGAGCAGTTCTTC. It is translated as CASNSQEAYNEQFF.

This clonotype was observed at least ten times. In nucleotides, the CDR3 is TGTGCCAGCAGCGCCGACAGGGGGGTTGAAAAACTGTTTTTT. Amino acids: CASSADRGVEKLFF. The chain is built from TRBV7-8 and TRBJ1-4; 9 nucleotides agree with TRBD1. The CDR3 runs 14 residues. With 5 bases clipped from V and 7 bases from J, the junction kept 5 bases outside the gene matches. Looked up from germline, CDR1 is SGHVS and CDR2 is FQNEAQ.

The table lists this clonotype with many counts. This rearrangement joins TRBV20-1 to TRBJ2-7; 7 bases line up with TRBD2. Germline assignment: CDR1 DFQATT and CDR2 SNEGSKA (reference sequence). This CDR3 is built from 13 residues. V was clipped by 2 bases and J by 4 bases; unmatched bases: 5. The CDR3 reads CSARSGGEYEQYF. CDR3 coding DNA: TGCAGTGCTAGATCGGGAGGCGAGTACGAGCAGTACTTC.

The genes are TRBV7-3 and TRBJ2-3, with 11 bases identical to TRBD2. Trimming took 6 bases from V and 5 from J; bases not matched to a gene: 7. This CDR3 spans 15 amino acids. Germline V gene data show CDR1 as SGHTA and CDR2 as FQGTGA. CDR3 loop: CASSLAGGPGDTQYF. Written as DNA, the CDR3 is TGTGCCAGCAGTTTAGCGGGAGGGCCGGGAGATACGCAGTATTTT.

The chain joins TRBV5-1 to TRBJ2-5; TRBD1 might be the D (6 bases). Germline loops: CDR1 SGHRS, CDR2 YFSETQ. CDR3 length: 15 amino acids. Trimming cost V 7 bases and J 0 bases, with 16 bases left between them. CDR3 amino acids: CASGTDSNNQETQYF. The CDR3 DNA sequence: TGCGCCAGCGGAACGGACAGCAATAACCAAGAGACCCAGTACTTC. Using reference TRBV5-1 and TRBJ2-5 for the parts outside the CDR3, the full variable domain is KAGVTQTPRYLIKTRGQQVTLSCSPISGHRSVSWYQQTPGQGLQFLFEYFSETQRNKGNFPGRFSGRQFSNSRSEMNVSTLELGDSALYLCASGTDSNNQETQYFGPGTRLLVL.

This clonotype was found a few times. The chain combines TRBV7-9 with TRBJ2-7, with TRBD2 matching 9 bases. The CDR3 covers 15 residues. The V and J ends lost 4 bases and 5 bases, in that order; junction bases with no gene match: 9. Germline V gene data show CDR1 as SEHNR and CDR2 as FQNEAQ (reference sequence). The CDR3 loop reads CASSSSSGRFHEQYF. The CDR3 region has the DNA TGTGCCAGCAGCTCCTCGAGCGGGAGGTTCCACGAGCAGTACTTC.

The V call is TRBV5-5, the J call TRBJ2-7, with 12 nucleotides matching TRBD2. CDR1 and CDR2 from the germline V gene are SGHKS and YYEKEE (reference sequence). Trimming removed 3 bases from V and 9 bases from J; junction bases left unmatched: 16. This CDR3 spans 17 amino acids. CDR3 amino acids: CASSSVMGLAGPGGQYF. CDR3 DNA: TGTGCCAGCAGCTCCGTTATGGGACTAGCGGGCCCCGGAGGGCAGTACTTC.

This clonotype came up a few times. The chain employs TRBV14 and TRBJ1-2; 9 nucleotides align to TRBD1. This CDR3 is built from 14 residues. Per germline, CDR1 SGHDN and CDR2 FVKESK. The junction had 6 bases not matched to a gene; V was cut back by 6 bases and J by 4 bases. The CDR3 DNA sequence: TGTGCCAGCAGTCCAGACAGGGGGATCTATGGCTACACCTTC. Translating it yields CASSPDRGIYGYTF.